These T cell receptor beta chains were read from a single sample in a study of CD8+ T cells in alopecia areata. Using immunoSEQ multiplex PCR, the repertoire was profiled, and TCRdb retains in-frame clones only, with some absent. The table includes roughly 150,000 clones, more than 75% detected once. The sample here was CD8+ T cells sorted from blood, taken at week 0. These receptors were taken from a human donor with alopecia areata. Both conserved end residues are part of each CDR3. D genes are given only for firm matches. Clone size is not always given. Where it is, it says once, few, many or a class for expanded clones.

15,few,TRBJ1-1,NA,TRBV7-6,CASSLDSDMNTEAFF,TGTGCCAGCAGCTTAGACTCGGACATGAACACTGAAGCTTTCTTT
14,NA,TRBJ2-7,TRBD1,TRBV7-6,CASSPGTGGYEQYF,TGTGCCAGCAGTCCCGGGACAGGGGGGTACGAGCAGTACTTC
15,few,TRBJ2-5,TRBD2,TRBV4-1,CASSQRGAGAETQYF,TGCGCCAGCAGCCAACGGGGAGCGGGGGCAGAGACCCAGTACTTC
15,NA,TRBJ1-2,TRBD1,TRBV6-5,CASSYSRQGARGYTF,TGTGCCAGCAGTTACTCAAGGCAGGGGGCGCGTGGCTACACCTTC
14,NA,TRBJ2-7,NA,TRBV29-1,CSVEEEDSSYEQYF,TGCAGCGTTGAAGAGGAGGACAGCTCCTACGAGCAGTACTTC
15,NA,TRBJ1-1,TRBD1,TRBV19,CASRRFGTANTEAFF,TGTGCCAGTAGACGCTTTGGGACAGCTAACACTGAAGCTTTCTTT
16,NA,TRBJ2-5,TRBD1,TRBV5-6,CASSLEQGALRETQYF,TGTGCCAGCAGCTTGGAGCAGGGGGCCCTCCGAGAGACCCAGTACTTC
13,few,TRBJ2-2,NA,TRBV29-1,CSVLGTNTGELFF,TGCAGCGTCTTAGGGACTAACACCGGGGAGCTGTTTTTT
14,NA,TRBJ2-7,TRBD2,TRBV29-1,CSAKPMSGAYEQYF,TGCAGCGCAAAACCAATGAGCGGGGCCTACGAGCAGTACTTC
17,NA,TRBJ2-2,TRBD2,TRBV10-2,CASSSLAGGQYTGELFF,TGCGCCAGCAGTAGTTTAGCGGGGGGGCAGTACACCGGGGAGCTGTTTTTT
15,NA,TRBJ2-5,NA,TRBV13,CASSSRLGREETQYF,TGTGCCAGCAGCTCAAGACTGGGACGGGAAGAGACCCAGTACTTC
15,once,TRBJ1-2,TRBD1,TRBV29-1,CSVEARQGEDYGYTF,TGCAGCGTTGAAGCTCGGCAGGGGGAAGACTATGGCTACACCTTC
13,NA,TRBJ1-2,TRBD1,TRBV9,CASSVSRGLGYTF,TGTGCCAGCAGCGTCTCCAGGGGGCTCGGCTACACCTTC
15,NA,TRBJ1-2,NA,TRBV7-8,CASSSPQGAGYGYTF,TGTGCCAGCAGCTCCCCCCAGGGAGCAGGCTATGGCTACACCTTC
15,NA,TRBJ2-1,NA,TRBV7-9,CASSPPLAKYNEQFF,TGTGCCAGCAGCCCTCCTTTAGCGAAGTACAATGAGCAGTTCTTC
14,NA,TRBJ2-7,NA,TRBV6-4,CASSVFAGAYEQYF,TGTGCCAGCAGTGTTTTTGCAGGGGCCTACGAGCAGTACTTC
17,NA,TRBJ1-2,TRBD1,TRBV6-1,CASSEGRVQGTHYGYTF,TGTGCCAGCAGTGAAGGGAGGGTACAGGGGACCCACTATGGCTACACCTTC
16,NA,TRBJ2-2,TRBD2,TRBV5-4,CASSRERGGSTGELFF,TGTGCCAGCAGTCGGGAAAGGGGAGGGAGCACCGGGGAGCTGTTTTTT
14,NA,TRBJ2-1,TRBD1,TRBV15,CATSSDRGSTEQFF,TGTGCCACCAGCAGCGACAGGGGATCGACTGAGCAGTTCTTC
16,NA,TRBJ2-1,NA,TRBV11-2,CASSLVAGAAYNEQFF,TGTGCCAGCAGCTTAGTTGCAGGGGCGGCCTACAATGAGCAGTTCTTC
14,NA,TRBJ1-1,TRBD1,TRBV5-5,CASILRTGGTEAFF,TGTGCCAGCATTTTAAGGACAGGGGGCACTGAAGCTTTCTTT
13,once,TRBJ2-1,NA,TRBV13,CASSLTGYNEQFF,TGTGCCAGCAGCCTCACAGGGTACAATGAGCAGTTCTTC
12,NA,TRBJ1-1,NA,TRBV27,CASSQDLREAFF,TGTGCCAGCAGTCAGGATCTGCGTGAAGCTTTCTTT
13,NA,TRBJ2-1,TRBD1,TRBV19,CASSIPPGGEQFF,TGTGCCAGTAGTATCCCTCCAGGGGGTGAGCAGTTCTTC
16,NA,TRBJ2-1,TRBD2,TRBV27,CASSLGSGGGYNEQFF,TGTGCCAGCAGTTTAGGTAGCGGGGGTGGGTACAATGAGCAGTTCTTC
13,NA,TRBJ2-7,NA,TRBV29-1,CSVEAGPTYEQYF,TGCAGCGTTGAAGCGGGACCAACCTACGAGCAGTACTTC
15,NA,TRBJ2-7,NA,TRBV4-1,CASSQDNAFAYEQYF,TGCGCCAGCAGCCAAGACAACGCGTTCGCCTACGAGCAGTACTTC
14,once,TRBJ2-2,NA,TRBV29-1,CSVPNDGNTGELFF,TGCAGCGTGCCTAATGACGGGAACACCGGGGAGCTGTTTTTT
16,NA,TRBJ2-3,NA,TRBV9,CASSVEGGPSTDTQYF,TGTGCCAGCAGCGTAGAGGGGGGGCCTAGCACAGATACGCAGTATTTT
13,NA,TRBJ2-7,NA,TRBV27,CASSLTHSHEQYF,TGTGCCAGCAGTCTCACACACTCCCACGAGCAGTACTTC
16,NA,TRBJ2-2,NA,TRBV19,CASSIRAGALQGELFF,TGTGCCAGTAGTATTAGGGCAGGGGCGCTACAAGGGGAGCTGTTTTTT
15,NA,TRBJ2-7,TRBD1,TRBV9,CASSDDGQGGDEQYF,TGTGCCAGCAGTGATGACGGACAGGGGGGCGACGAGCAGTACTTC
11,NA,TRBJ2-1,NA,TRBV6-5,CASSLYNEQFF,TGTGCCAGCAGTTTGTACAATGAGCAGTTCTTC
13,NA,TRBJ2-2,NA,TRBV13,CASSFEGTGELFF,TGTGCCAGCAGCTTTGAGGGGACCGGGGAGCTGTTTTTT
16,NA,TRBJ2-5,NA,TRBV4-1,CASSQDLGRFQETQYF,TGCGCCAGCAGCCAAGATTTGGGGCGCTTCCAAGAGACCCAGTACTTC
12,NA,TRBJ2-7,NA,TRBV10-3,CAISESGYEQYF,TGTGCCATCAGTGAGTCGGGTTACGAGCAGTACTTC
10,NA,TRBJ2-7,NA,TRBV25-1,CASSEGEQYF,TGTGCCAGCAGTGAGGGCGAGCAGTACTTC
16,NA,TRBJ2-3,TRBD2,TRBV4-1,CASSQGPSGSTDTQYF,TGCGCCAGCAGCCAAGGTCCTAGCGGTTCCACAGATACGCAGTATTTT
19,NA,TRBJ2-1,NA,TRBV19,CASSIGSGYVGSSYNEQFF,TGTGCCAGTAGTATAGGGTCTGGATATGTGGGAAGCTCCTACAATGAGCAGTTCTTC
14,NA,TRBJ1-2,NA,TRBV6-5,CASTDNRDRYGYTF,TGTGCCAGCACAGACAACAGGGACCGCTATGGCTACACCTTC
14,NA,TRBJ1-5,NA,TRBV2,CASKSSVSNQPQHF,TGTGCCAGCAAAAGTAGTGTGAGCAATCAGCCCCAGCATTTT
14,NA,TRBJ2-1,NA,TRBV30,CAWSAGVGGDEQFF,TGTGCCTGGAGTGCGGGGGTTGGGGGCGATGAGCAGTTCTTC
13,NA,TRBJ2-3,TRBD2,TRBV13,CASSWGLGDTQYF,TGTGCCAGCAGCTGGGGACTAGGAGATACGCAGTATTTT
13,NA,TRBJ2-7,TRBD1,TRBV30,CAWSTGTGDEQYF,TGTGCCTGGAGCACCGGGACAGGGGACGAGCAGTACTTC
15,few,TRBJ2-7,NA,TRBV7-9,CASSQEGDRAYEQYF,TGTGCCAGCAGCCAAGAGGGGGATCGGGCCTACGAGCAGTACTTC
17,NA,TRBJ2-2,TRBD1,TRBV12-5,CASGLDSGTGYLGELFF,TGTGCTAGTGGTTTGGACTCCGGGACAGGGTACCTCGGGGAGCTGTTTTTT
14,NA,TRBJ2-2,NA,TRBV19,CATGPGPNTGELFF,TGTGCCACCGGTCCGGGCCCAAACACCGGGGAGCTGTTTTTT
15,NA,TRBJ2-3,NA,TRBV4-1,CASSRVATSTDTQYF,TGCGCCAGCAGCCGAGTAGCGACGAGCACAGATACGCAGTATTTT
15,NA,TRBJ2-7,TRBD2,TRBV7-6,CASSPVGGGRYEQYF,TGTGCCAGCAGCCCGGTGGGGGGGGGAAGGTACGAGCAGTACTTC
15,few,TRBJ2-7,NA,TRBV9,CASSVGGRGPDEQYF,TGTGCCAGCAGCGTAGGAGGCAGGGGACCCGACGAGCAGTACTTC
15,NA,TRBJ2-7,NA,TRBV27,CASTRNIQETYEQYF,TGTGCCAGCACCCGTAACATACAGGAAACCTACGAGCAGTACTTC
15,NA,TRBJ1-1,NA,TRBV4-1,CASSQGAQMNTEAFF,TGCGCCAGCAGCCAAGGGGCCCAGATGAACACTGAAGCTTTCTTT
12,once,TRBJ2-7,TRBD1,TRBV19,CASRGGKDEQYF,TGTGCCAGTAGAGGGGGCAAGGACGAGCAGTACTTC
14,NA,TRBJ2-7,NA,TRBV27,CASSTKGRLLEQYF,TGTGCCAGCAGTACCAAGGGCAGACTCCTCGAGCAGTACTTC
18,NA,TRBJ2-2,NA,TRBV5-4,CASSLGTVSRRSAGELFF,TGTGCCAGCAGCTTGGGGACAGTCTCACGGCGTTCGGCCGGGGAGCTGTTTTTT